This passage covers 21 T cell receptor beta chains from one sample sequenced in a study of T-cell memory formation after mild COVID-19. TCRdb recomputed calls from the 5' RACE reads with MiXCR, one row per CDR3 protein. The top ten clones hold less than 35% of a sample with roughly 110,000 distinct CDR3 sequences, about a sixth of them seen once. Sequenced sample: PBMCs or a T cell subset sorted from them (not recorded which). Every receptor here comes from an adult woman who had mild COVID-19 (a few samples of this study predate the infection). Cell type and time point are not known.

There are a few counts of this clonotype. The chain employs TRBV7-9 and TRBJ2-7; D gene unclear. Deletions cut 1 base from V and 7 bases from J, with 8 bases between. This CDR3 contains 12 residues. CDR1 is SEHNR, CDR2 FQNEAQ, per germline (reference sequence). The CDR3 DNA is TGTGCCAGCAGCTTAGTCCACTGGGAGCAGTACTTC. It encodes CASSLVHWEQYF.

The genes are TRBV5-6 and TRBJ1-4; 12 bases match TRBD1. Germline V gives CDR1 SGHDT, CDR2 YYEEEE. CDR3 length equals 14 residues. The junction had 5 bases not matched to a gene; V was cut back by 4 bases and J by 10 bases. CDR3 in DNA: TGTGCCAGCAGCCTGGGACAGGGGGCAGTAAAACTGTTTTTT. As protein: CASSLGQGAVKLFF.

The rearrangement uses TRBV15 and TRBJ2-4; 14 nucleotides align to TRBD2. There are 20 residues in the CDR3. Trimming removed 5 bases from V and 8 bases from J; junction bases left unmatched: 20. Germline V gene sequence: CDR1 LNHNV, CDR2 YYDKDF (reference sequence). For the CDR3, the DNA is TGTGCCACCAGCCCAGGTCCCGGACTAGCGGGAGGAAGCAAGTGGGACATTCAGTACTTC. It encodes CATSPGPGLAGGSKWDIQYF. The full variable domain, with the rest looked up from reference TRBV15 and TRBJ2-4, is DAMVIQNPRYQVTQFGKPVTLSCSQTLNHNVMYWYQQKSSQAPKLLFHYYDKDFNNEADTPDNFQSRRPNTSFCFLDIRSPGLGDTAMYLCATSPGPGLAGGSKWDIQYFGAGTRLSVL.

This clonotype was seen only a few times. The chain has TRBV15 and TRBJ1-1; 9 bases align to TRBD1. V shed 0 bases and J 4 bases; nucleotides not matched to a gene: 12. CDR3 size: 18 residues. Germline V gene sequence: CDR1 LNHNV, CDR2 YYDKDF (reference sequence). The CDR3 DNA reads TGTGCCACCAGCAGAGATAGGGGCCCCGGGACAGGGAGCACTGAAGCTTTCTTT. This translates into CATSRDRGPGTGSTEAFF.

The chain combines TRBV5-1 with TRBJ1-1; TRBD1 matches at 7 bases. The CDR3 totals 15 residues. V dropped 1 base and J dropped 0; count of bases not matched to a gene: 3. The germline V gene has CDR1 SGHRS and CDR2 YFSETQ. The CDR3 coding sequence is TGCGCCAGCAGCTTGAAACAGGGGATGAACACTGAAGCTTTCTTT. Protein sequence: CASSLKQGMNTEAFF.

V is TRBV7-8 and J is TRBJ1-1; D is unclear. The CDR3 is made up of 15 amino acids. CDR1 is SGHVS, CDR2 FQNEAQ, per germline. The ends were cut back, 3 bases at V and 1 base at J, with 12 bases in the middle. The CDR3 DNA reads TGTGCCAGCAGCTTGTTGCGGGGAACGAACACTGAAGCTTTCTTT. Protein: CASSLLRGTNTEAFF. The whole variable domain, remainder taken from reference TRBV7-8 and TRBJ1-1, is GAGVSQSPRYKVAKRGQDVALRCDPISGHVSLFWYQQALGQGPEFLTYFQNEAQLDKSGLPSDRFFAERPEGSVSTLKIQRTQQEDSAVYLCASSLLRGTNTEAFFGQGTRLTVV.

This clonotype occurred a few times. V usage is TRBV7-3 and J usage is TRBJ2-7, with D possibly being TRBD1 (6 bases). Trimming took 4 bases from V and 4 from J, leaving 11 bases between them. Germline CDR1 SGHTA, CDR2 FQGTGA. CDR3 length: 13 amino acids. The CDR3 DNA reads as TGTGCCAGCAGCTATGGACAGAGGTACGAGCAGTACTTC. Its translation is CASSYGQRYEQYF.

In this sample, this clonotype turned up a few times. The V call is TRBV6-5, the J call TRBJ1-1; D not certain. CDR3 length: 15 residues. Germline values: CDR1 MNHEY, CDR2 SVGAGI. The V gene lost 0 bases and the J gene lost 1 base, with 9 bases spanning the gap. The CDR3: CASSYSYGSNTEAFF. The DNA of the CDR3 is TGTGCCAGCAGTTACTCGTACGGATCGAACACTGAAGCTTTCTTT.

This clonotype came up many times. CDR3 coding DNA: TGTGCCAGCAGTCCCCGGACAGGGGGTTACAATGAGCAGTTCTTC. It codes for CASSPRTGGYNEQFF. This chain connects TRBV6-5 to TRBJ2-1; 10 nucleotides line up with TRBD1. Unmatched junction bases numbered 5, after V lost 5 bases and J lost 4 bases. This CDR3 is 15 amino acids long. The germline V gene encodes CDR1 MNHEY and CDR2 SVGAGI.

The gene calls are TRBV29-1 and TRBJ1-2, with D maybe TRBD1 (5 bases). The CDR3 extends over 12 amino acids. Trimming pared 6 bases from V and 1 base from J, leaving 9 bases between. CDR1 is SQVTM, CDR2 ANQGSEA, per germline. The CDR3 reads CSVRGDNYGYTF. CDR3 nucleotide sequence: TGCAGCGTCCGGGGGGATAACTATGGCTACACCTTC.

This clonotype was observed a few times. This chain joins TRBV5-1 and TRBJ2-7; 14 bases map to TRBD2. The germline CDR1 and CDR2 sequences are SGHRS and YFSETQ. Losses at the gene ends were 3 bases for V and 5 bases for J; bases not matched to a gene: 10. The CDR3 runs 17 residues. The CDR3 region is CASSWGTSGGPNDEQYF. The DNA for the CDR3 is TGCGCCAGCAGCTGGGGGACTAGCGGGGGTCCTAACGACGAGCAGTACTTC.

Only a few counts were recorded for this clonotype. Germline and junction disagree at one end, which may indicate a read error. This chain uses TRBV3-1 with TRBJ2-1; D is possibly TRBD1 or TRBD2 (6 bases each). CDR1 LGHDT and CDR2 YNNKEL come from the germline V gene (reference sequence). This CDR3 spans 16 amino acids. The CDR3: CASSQDPGGSYTEQFF. The CDR3 DNA follows: TGTGCCAGCAGCCAAGACCCCGGGGGCTCCTACACTGAGCAGTTCTTC.

The J gene is TRBJ1-4, the V gene TRBV12-3 or TRBV12-4; D is possibly TRBD1 (6 bases). This CDR3 contains 14 residues. V was trimmed by 5 bases and J by 5 bases, leaving 12 bases between them. CDR3 in DNA: TGTGCCAGCAGTCCACAGGGAGGAAATGAAAAACTGTTTTTT. It yields the protein CASSPQGGNEKLFF.

This clonotype came up a few times. The chain couples TRBV6-5 to TRBJ1-2; TRBD1 matches 7 bases. Germline-derived CDR1 and CDR2 are MNHEY and SVGAGI. With 2 bases clipped from V and 8 bases from J, the junction kept 17 bases outside the gene matches. This CDR3 comprises 17 residues. The chain's CDR3 is CASSYAVDRAVREGYTF. In DNA form, the CDR3 reads TGTGCCAGCAGTTACGCCGTCGACAGGGCGGTCAGAGAGGGCTACACCTTC.

The rearrangement joins TRBV28 to TRBJ1-5, with D unresolved. The CDR3 length is 15 residues. CDR1 MDHEN and CDR2 SYDVKM come from the germline V gene. Trimming left V 2 bases short and J 2 bases short, with 10 bases between. In DNA, the CDR3 is TGTGCCAGCAGTTTAGGAGCCGCCCGCAATCAGCCCCAGCATTTT. Protein product: CASSLGAARNQPQHF.

In its sample, this clonotype was seen a few times. The chain recombines TRBV11-3 with TRBJ2-7, with 16 bases lining up with TRBD2. The germline gives CDR1 SGHNT, CDR2 YENEEA. The CDR3 runs to 18 residues. With 1 base clipped from V and 3 bases from J, the junction kept 6 bases outside the gene matches. The CDR3 is CASSLVGTSGRALYEQYF. CDR3 nucleotides: TGTGCCAGCAGCTTAGTAGGGACTAGCGGGAGGGCCCTCTACGAGCAGTACTTC.

The genes are TRBV29-1 and TRBJ2-1, with D tentatively TRBD2 (5 bases). Looked up from germline, CDR1 is SQVTM and CDR2 is ANQGSEA. Trimming removed 5 bases at V and 0 bases at J, with 11 bases between. The CDR3 is 14 residues long. CDR3 sequence reads: CSVPEGSSYNEQFF. DNA of the CDR3: TGCAGCGTTCCCGAGGGTAGCTCCTACAATGAGCAGTTCTTC.

The table lists this clonotype with a few counts. The chain employs TRBV6-2 or TRBV6-3 and TRBJ2-7, with 7 bases aligning to TRBD1. J was trimmed by 2 bases and V by 5 bases; bases with no gene match: 12. This CDR3 has 16 amino acids. The V gene's germline CDR1 is MNHEY and CDR2 SVGEGT. This chain's CDR3 is CASSHPGQYLPYEQYF. DNA for the CDR3: TGTGCCAGCAGTCACCCGGGACAGTATCTCCCCTACGAGCAGTACTTC.

This clonotype has ten or more counts. V gene TRBV29-1 combines with J gene TRBJ2-1, with a weak D call TRBD2 (6 bases). The CDR3 totals 14 residues. V was clipped by 7 bases and J by 8 bases, with 21 bases between them. Germline CDR1 and CDR2: SQVTM and ANQGSEA. The CDR3 protein is CSARTTMHTDEQFF. The CDR3 coding sequence is TGCAGCGCTAGGACTACAATGCATACGGATGAGCAGTTCTTC.

The J gene is TRBJ1-2, the V gene TRBV7-8; TRBD1 is a possible D gene (5 bases). Per the germline V gene, CDR1 is SGHVS and CDR2 is FQNEAQ. CDR3 length equals 12 residues. Trimming shortened V by 4 bases and J by 6 bases, and 9 bases separated the two germline ends. This CDR3 is CASSSGTDGYTF. The CDR3 nucleotides are TGTGCCAGCAGCTCGGGGACCGATGGCTACACCTTC. Filled out from reference TRBV7-8 and TRBJ1-2, the complete variable domain reads GAGVSQSPRYKVAKRGQDVALRCDPISGHVSLFWYQQALGQGPEFLTYFQNEAQLDKSGLPSDRFFAERPEGSVSTLKIQRTQQEDSAVYLCASSSGTDGYTFGSGTRLTVV.

This clonotype was seen a few times. This chain links TRBV12-3 or TRBV12-4 with TRBJ1-1, with a weak D call TRBD1 (5 bases). There are 14 residues in the CDR3. Trimming left V 6 bases short and J 0 bases short, with 11 bases between. In nucleotides, the CDR3 is TGTGCCAGCAGCGAGACAGCAATGAACACTGAAGCTTTCTTT. It codes for CASSETAMNTEAFF.